Detailed here is one T cell receptor (beta chain). Its cognate antigen has yet to be identified. This record comes from a study of monozygotic twins with inflammatory bowel disease (dated by TCRdb to between 2018 and 2020). Study-level background: The full study comprised 30 or so monozygotic twin pairs: nine German pairs (four IBD-concordant, five IBD-discordant) and 19 IBD-discordant Danish pairs. Each individual had, on average, about 151 000 unique TCRalpha sequences and 181 000 unique TCRbeta sequences available for analysis. Disease-associated traits were sought mainly through comparisons between IBD patients and their genetically identical healthy co-twins within discordant pairs.

Findings and caveats that apply to the study as a whole: Differing immunosuppressive treatments among patients may have added background noise and inter-individual variability to the repertoires. No difference in repertoire similarity was observed between concordant and discordant twins, possibly owing to limited statistical power. Compared with healthy twins, IBD patients had fewer clonotypes in common with other individuals, a difference most pronounced in patients showing signs of disease activity. IBD patients had lower TCRbeta repertoire diversity, measured by the inverse Simpson index, than their healthy co-twins. Distinction between different T cell subtypes could not be achieved in the analysis. The results gave no support for a single strong signal or clonotype linked to IBD.

The CDR3 numbers 14 residues from cysteine through phenylalanine. Only the protein sequence is given. Per the germline V gene (reference sequence), DFQATT is the CDR1 and SNEGSKA is the CDR2. The library relied on 5' RACE. The input for every TCR library was roughly 3.5 ug of total RNA. cDNA was synthesized with SMARTScribe reverse transcriptase in eight separate reactions per sample. During cDNA synthesis, unique molecular identifiers containing a 6-nucleotide sample barcode were introduced by template switching. Amplification of TCRalpha and TCRbeta cDNA involved two nested PCRs of 16 and 9 cycles, and each PCR was followed by bead purification. Before amplification, cDNA was treated with uracil DNA-glycosylase and purified using the QIAquick PCR purification kit. The second PCR was the step at which Illumina TruSeq-compatible adapters and sample-specific barcodes were added. TapeStation and Qubit were used to check library quality and concentration, and 5 ng of each library went into the pool. The pooled libraries were sequenced with 2 x 100 bp reads and custom sequencing primers on an Illumina HiSeq2500 single-index Rapid Run. In the authors' own workflow: MiGEC version 1.2.6 was used for UMI-based consensus assembly to correct PCR and sequencing errors. MiXCR version 2.1.1 was used to carry out V(D)J alignment, clonotype assembly and CDR3 extraction. Gene usage, clonotype sharing and MAIT/NKT TCR abundance were normalised by analysing the top 1000, 10 000 and 20 000 clonotypes per sample. Diversity was computed as the inverse Simpson index with the vegan R package after downsampling to 27 000 UMIs. Paired Mann-Whitney U tests on discordant twin pairs were used, with Benjamini-Hochberg multiple-testing correction. TCRdb reprocessed the reads and provides one entry for every CDR3 protein sequence; no DNA is given. These V and J calls are TCRdb output, not the study's own analysis. The table kept for this sample lists 350,000 to 550,000 distinct CDR3 sequences. Clones ranked in the top ten supply about 2.3% of the sample.

From each donor, an approximately 2.5 ml peripheral blood sample was collected into PAXgene tubes and kept at -80 degrees C. Total RNA was isolated from whole blood with the PAXgene blood miRNA kit on an automated QIAcube, without T cell sorting. Peripheral blood from monozygotic twin pairs, either concordant or discordant for inflammatory bowel disease, underwent deep TCRalpha and TCRbeta repertoire profiling that used unique molecular barcoding. Smoking habits were recorded for all twin pairs, with individuals classified as current, former or never smokers. The source is a human donor with ulcerative colitis or Crohn's disease, or a healthy co-twin of an affected twin (not recorded which). This chain is built from TRBV20-1 and TRBJ1-2; TCRdb picks TRBD1, but there is no DNA to check that call. The sequenced material came from blood. CDR3 protein: CSARGWGQNYGYTF.